Each of the 23 T cell receptor beta chains below was sequenced from the same sample in a study of cytomegalovirus exposure and HLA in healthy donors. Vbeta (60) and Jbeta (13) primers were used in the PCR. Using immunoSEQ multiplex PCR, the repertoire was profiled, and TCRdb retains in-frame clones only, with some absent. The sample records some 120,000 clones, about four fifths being singletons. Sequencing used PBMCs. The origin of the receptors is a woman aged 55 to 70 in good health and CMV-seropositive.

This clone was detected a few times. The CDR3 DNA follows: TGTGCCAGCAGCTTAAGGGGACAGGGGTATGAGCAGTTCTTC. Translation: CASSLRGQGYEQFF. V is TRBV7-2 and J is TRBJ2-1; 10 bases align to TRBD1. Losses at the gene ends were 2 bases for V and 8 bases for J; bases not matched to a gene: 3. CDR1 SGHTA and CDR2 FQGNSA come from the germline V gene. The CDR3 runs 14 residues.

This chain links TRBV23-1 with TRBJ2-3; 11 nucleotides line up with TRBD2. TRBV23-1 is an open reading frame, and its role is uncertain. This CDR3 contains 18 residues. Losses at the gene ends were 0 bases for V and 3 bases for J; bases not matched to a gene: 8. The CDR3 here is CASSQSGLTSGRTDTQYF. The CDR3 coding sequence is TGCGCCAGCAGTCAATCCGGCCTCACTAGCGGGAGAACAGATACGCAGTATTTT.

The chain recombines TRBV4-2 with TRBJ1-1; D unclear. CDR3 length: 16 residues. Germline CDR1 and CDR2: LGHNA and YNFKEQ. The V end was cut by 0 bases, the J end by 8 bases, with 19 bases between. CDR3 DNA: TGTGCCAGCAGCCAAGATTTGAACAGCCCGGCGACAGAAGCTTTCTTT. Translating gives CASSQDLNSPATEAFF.

This clone was seen a few times. This chain joins TRBV4-1 and TRBJ1-2; D is perhaps TRBD1 (6 bases). Germline V CDR1 and CDR2: MGHRA, YSYEKL. The CDR3 runs to 14 residues. V lost 5 bases, J lost 4 bases, and 14 bases lay in between. In DNA, the CDR3 is TGCGCCAGCAGCTGGACAGATCAGCTCTATGGCTACACCTTC. It encodes CASSWTDQLYGYTF.

J is TRBJ1-4 and V is TRBV5-5; D perhaps matches TRBD1 (6 bases). This CDR3 has 15 residues. Trimming cost V 4 bases and J 5 bases, with 15 bases left between them. The germline gives CDR1 SGHKS, CDR2 YYEKEE (reference sequence). The CDR3 DNA sequence: TGTGCCAGCAGCACCCTTCAAGGACAGAATGAAAAACTGTTTTTT. This gives the protein CASSTLQGQNEKLFF. The whole variable domain, remainder taken from reference TRBV5-5 and TRBJ1-4, is DAGVTQSPTHLIKTRGQQVTLRCSPISGHKSVSWYQQVLGQGPQFIFQYYEKEERGRGNFPDRFSARQFPNYSSELNVNALLLGDSALYLCASSTLQGQNEKLFFGSGTQLSVL.

The rearrangement links TRBV7-2 to TRBJ2-2, with TRBD2 matching over 12 bases. CDR1 and CDR2 (germline): SGHTA, FQGNSA. Unmatched junction bases numbered 6, after V lost 6 bases and J lost 4 bases. The CDR3 runs 16 residues. The CDR3 protein is CASSPTSGSFTGELFF. The CDR3 DNA follows: TGTGCCAGCAGTCCGACTAGCGGGAGTTTCACCGGGGAGCTGTTTTTT.

The chain combines TRBV19 with TRBJ2-1; possibly TRBD2 for D (6 bases). The germline CDR1 and CDR2 sequences are LNHDA and SQIVND (reference sequence). The V gene lost 9 bases and the J gene lost 1 base, with 10 bases spanning the gap. The CDR3 is made up of 13 amino acids. CDR3 amino acids: CASGGRSYNEQFF. The CDR3 bases are TGTGCCAGCGGGGGAAGGTCCTACAATGAGCAGTTCTTC.

This clone was seen once. This chain links TRBV29-1 with TRBJ1-4; 8 bases are a match to TRBD1. The junction had 8 bases not matched to a gene; V was cut back by 6 bases and J by 8 bases. The CDR3 contains 13 residues. Germline loops: CDR1 SQVTM, CDR2 ANQGSEA. CDR3 nucleotides: TGCAGCGTCCTGAAAGGACAGGGAGAAAAACTGTTTTTT. As protein: CSVLKGQGEKLFF.

V and J are TRBV27 and TRBJ2-3; D may be TRBD2 (6 bases). Germline loops: CDR1 MNHEY, CDR2 SMNVEV (reference sequence). The CDR3 is 13 amino acids. V shed 3 bases and J shed 3 bases, with 7 bases lying between them. The CDR3 bases are TGTGCCAGCAGTTTCCGGGAGACAGATACGCAGTATTTT. Translating it yields CASSFRETDTQYF.

The chain links TRBV5-6 to TRBJ2-1; 7 nucleotides line up with TRBD2. The germline gives CDR1 SGHDT, CDR2 YYEEEE. The CDR3 has 15 residues. The junction had 2 bases not matched to a gene; V was cut back by 0 bases and J by 2 bases. Written as DNA, the CDR3 is TGTGCCAGCAGCTTGGGTCTAGCGGCCTACAATGAGCAGTTCTTC. It codes for CASSLGLAAYNEQFF.

The chain uses TRBV6-4 and TRBJ2-6; TRBD1 aligns across 9 bases. Germline V lookup: CDR1 MRHNA, CDR2 SNTAGT. The CDR3 runs 14 residues. V gave up 5 bases and J gave up 8 bases; unmatched junction bases: 4. This CDR3 is CASSPGQGTNVLTF. CDR3 DNA sequence: TGTGCCAGCAGTCCTGGACAGGGGACCAACGTCCTGACTTTC.

The chain carries TRBV18 and TRBJ1-5; 12 bases align to TRBD1. The V and J ends lost 1 base and 5 bases, in that order; junction bases with no gene match: 0. The germline gives CDR1 KGHSH, CDR2 LQKENI. The CDR3 runs to 15 residues. CDR3 in amino acids: CASSPRDRGHQPQHF. In nucleotides, the CDR3 is TGTGCCAGCTCACCACGGGACAGGGGGCATCAGCCCCAGCATTTT.

The V and J genes are TRBV19 and TRBJ1-2; D gene ambiguous. The CDR3 covers 15 residues. Germline loops: CDR1 LNHDA, CDR2 SQIVND (reference sequence). The V end lost 5 bases, the J end lost 5 bases, and 18 bases lay between the germline ends. The DNA of the CDR3 is TGTGCCAGTAGTCACCCGAAGGCTTGGACTTATGGCTACACCTTC. The encoded protein is CASSHPKAWTYGYTF.

The V gene is TRBV28, the J gene TRBJ2-1; the D gene is possibly TRBD2 (6 bases). The CDR3 sequence is 13 residues long. CDR1 is MDHEN and CDR2 is SYDVKM in the germline V gene. Between the trimmed V and J ends, which lost 6 bases and 4 bases, there was a span of 10 bases. The CDR3 is CASRPGAYNEQFF. CDR3 DNA sequence: TGTGCCAGCAGACCGGGAGCTTACAATGAGCAGTTCTTC.

This clone was picked up a small number of times. The rearrangement links TRBV30 to TRBJ2-2; D may be TRBD2 (6 bases). Germline V gives CDR1 GTSNPN, CDR2 SVGIG (reference sequence). The V end was cut by 3 bases, the J end by 3 bases, with 14 bases between. The CDR3 is 15 residues long. The CDR3 coding sequence is TGTGCCTGGAGCCCCGGAGGGAGTTACACCGGGGAGCTGTTTTTT. The encoded protein is CAWSPGGSYTGELFF.

The sample holds a few counts of this clone. The V call is TRBV5-4, the J call TRBJ2-1, with D possibly being TRBD2 (6 bases). Germline V CDR1 and CDR2: SGHNT, YYREEE (reference sequence). The V end was cut by 4 bases, the J end by 7 bases, with 12 bases between. The CDR3 runs 13 residues. The CDR3 sequence is CASSGGVENEQFF. CDR3 nucleotides: TGTGCCAGCAGCGGCGGGGTGGAGAATGAGCAGTTCTTC.

The rearrangement joins TRBV23-1 to TRBJ2-6; 10 bases agree with TRBD1. TRBV23-1 is designated an ORF whose function remains uncertain. There are 20 residues in the CDR3. The junction had 13 bases not matched to a gene; V was cut back by 3 bases and J by 2 bases. CDR3 protein: CASSQDGTGASEAGANVLTF. In nucleotides, the CDR3 is TGCGCCAGCAGTCAGGACGGGACAGGGGCATCAGAGGCTGGGGCCAACGTCCTGACTTTC.

The chain uses TRBV27 and TRBJ1-4, with D perhaps TRBD1 (5 bases). CDR1 and CDR2 (germline): MNHEY, SMNVEV (reference sequence). This CDR3 comprises 15 residues. The V gene lost 5 bases and the J gene lost 3 bases, with 13 bases spanning the gap. The chain's CDR3 is CASSTQGLPNEKLFF. CDR3 coding DNA: TGTGCCAGCAGTACCCAGGGTTTGCCTAATGAAAAACTGTTTTTT.

The rearrangement uses TRBV6-5 and TRBJ2-2; tentative D call: TRBD2 (6 bases). With 6 bases removed from V and 5 bases from J, the gap between germline ends came to 16 bases. Germline V gene sequence: CDR1 MNHEY, CDR2 SVGAGI. This CDR3 region has 15 residues. Here the CDR3 DNA reads TGTGCCAGCAGGGCCCCCGGGAGAGGTACCGGGGAGCTGTTTTTT. Translated: CASRAPGRGTGELFF.

This rearrangement joins TRBV5-1 to TRBJ1-3, with D uncertain. The CDR3 has 15 amino acids. Germline CDR1 is SGHRS and CDR2 is YFSETQ. V lost 1 base, J lost 1 base, and 9 bases lay in between. CDR3 region: CASSLTGGSGNTIYF. The CDR3 DNA follows: TGCGCCAGCAGCTTGACCGGCGGGTCTGGAAACACCATATATTTT.

The gene calls are TRBV29-1 and TRBJ1-1; the match to TRBD1 covers 11 bases. V was clipped by 6 bases and J by 4 bases; unmatched bases: 4. This CDR3 contains 13 residues. Germline V gives CDR1 SQVTM, CDR2 ANQGSEA. CDR3 sequence: CSVGQGAGTEAFF. CDR3 coding DNA: TGCAGCGTAGGACAGGGGGCAGGCACTGAAGCTTTCTTT.

The J gene is TRBJ2-3, the V gene TRBV9; 8 bases map to TRBD2. Looked up from germline, CDR1 is SGDLS and CDR2 is YYNGEE. The CDR3 runs to 14 residues. The V gene end was trimmed by 2 bases and the J gene end by 6 bases; junction bases not matched to a gene: 5. The CDR3 loop reads CASSVSGKLDTQYF. The CDR3 DNA reads as TGTGCCAGCAGCGTTAGCGGGAAGCTCGATACGCAGTATTTT.

V gene TRBV4-2 combines with J gene TRBJ1-4; 10 nucleotides align to TRBD1. CDR3 length: 19 amino acids. The germline V gene has CDR1 LGHNA and CDR2 YNFKEQ. Trimming took 0 bases from V and 6 from J; bases not matched to a gene: 13. The CDR3, as DNA: TGTGCCAGCAGCCAAGACGGGACAGGGGTTTCATCCGGCCATGAAAAACTGTTTTTT. Amino acids: CASSQDGTGVSSGHEKLFF.